This T cell receptor beta chain derives from a study of blood T cell repertoires in COVID-19. About the research overall: Both acute and convalescent COVID-19 samples were obtained from the United States, Italy and Spain. T cells, B-cell-depleted T cells, or PBMCs supplied cDNA or gDNA.

As originally analysed: Amplification from reference gene primers served as the basis for estimated nucleated cell counts. The method was immunoSEQ multiplex PCR; TCRdb's version includes in-frame clones alone and lacks a portion of them. Clonal size and the V and J genes are those of that table, whereas D and trimming came from the DNA. The table lists about 140,000 clones, 75% to 85% of them singletons. The V end lost 4 bases, the J end lost 2 bases, and 10 bases lay between the germline ends. The CDR3 loop spans 13 amino acids. The sequence came from a woman at least 80 years old with active or convalescent COVID-19. The chain is built from TRBV5-3 and TRBJ2-7, with D perhaps TRBD1 (6 bases). TRBV5-3 is noted as an ORF with a role that remains uncertain. Sequenced material: peripheral blood. The CDR3 loop is CARSLRGTYEQYF. In DNA form, the CDR3 reads TGTGCCAGAAGCCTCAGGGGAACCTACGAGCAGTACTTC.